A single sample gave rise to the 18 T cell receptor beta chains below, sequenced in a study of cytomegalovirus exposure and HLA in healthy donors. It was with 60 Vbeta and 13 Jbeta primers that the PCR ran. Assay used: immunoSEQ multiplex PCR; TCRdb lists only in-frame clones, some missing. The table includes about 68,000 clones, about 81% detected once. Sequences were obtained from PBMCs. These receptors came from a human donor in good health.

The chain combines TRBV6-1 with TRBJ1-1; weak D call: TRBD1 (6 bases). The CDR3 covers 13 residues. The germline V and J ends were trimmed by 3 bases and 5 bases, with 10 bases remaining between them. Germline assignment: CDR1 MNHNS and CDR2 SASEGT. The CDR3 loop is CASSEGRGTEAFF. The DNA for the CDR3 is TGTGCCAGCAGTGAGGGAAGGGGGACTGAAGCTTTCTTT.

In regard to this clone: A read error may produce the germline difference seen at one junction end. The J gene is TRBJ1-5, the V gene TRBV7-9; D possibly corresponds to TRBD1 (5 bases). Germline V gene lookup returns CDR1 SEHNR and CDR2 FQNEAQ (reference sequence). CDR3 size: 12 residues. The CDR3 here is CSSSLGGQPQHF. CDR3 sequence (DNA): TGTTCCAGCAGCTTGGGGGGACAGCCCCAGCATTTT.

This clone was picked up one time. The chain has TRBV5-4 and TRBJ1-3; D gene ambiguous. The CDR3 spans 16 residues. Trimming stripped 0 bases from V and 3 bases from J, with 13 bases between. CDR1 and CDR2 from the germline V gene are SGHNT and YYREEE (reference sequence). The CDR3: CASSLGGGGFGNTIYF. CDR3 DNA: TGTGCCAGCAGCTTGGGGGGAGGAGGGTTTGGAAACACCATATATTTT.

J is TRBJ2-2 and V is TRBV29-1; 9 nucleotides line up with TRBD1. There are 15 residues in the CDR3. Germline CDR1 SQVTM, CDR2 ANQGSEA. V lost 1 base to trimming and J lost 7 bases; unmatched junction nucleotides: 7. CDR3 amino acids: CSVEAPGQGIGELFF. CDR3 nucleotide sequence: TGCAGCGTTGAAGCTCCCGGACAGGGGATCGGGGAGCTGTTTTTT.

The genes are TRBV28 and TRBJ2-7, with TRBD1 matching over 7 bases. V gave up 5 bases and J gave up 0 bases; unmatched junction bases: 4. The CDR3 extends over 14 amino acids. In germline, CDR1 is MDHEN, CDR2 SYDVKM. The CDR3 nucleotides are TGTGCCAGCAGTCATTACAGGGGCTCCTACGAGCAGTACTTC. Translation gives CASSHYRGSYEQYF. Full variable domain (rest looked up from reference TRBV28 and TRBJ2-7): DVKVTQSSRYLVKRTGEKVFLECVQDMDHENMFWYRQDPGLGLRLIYFSYDVKMKEKGDIPEGYSVSREKKERFSLILESASTNQTSMYLCASSHYRGSYEQYFGPGTRLTVT.

The CDR3 region is CASSPQGGGYEQYF. The DNA of the CDR3 is TGTGCCAGCAGCCCACAGGGGGGAGGTTACGAGCAGTACTTC. The genes are TRBV6-1 and TRBJ2-7; 8 positions agree with TRBD1. The CDR3 is 14 amino acids. Trimming cost V 6 bases and J 4 bases; bases outside gene matches: 8. Germline CDR1 MNHNS, CDR2 SASEGT.

As for this clone: The junction departs from the called germline gene at one end, perhaps through a read error. The gene calls are TRBV7-3 and TRBJ1-2; the D gene is possibly TRBD1 (6 bases). This CDR3 has 13 residues. Germline V gene lookup returns CDR1 SGHTA and CDR2 FQGTGA. The CDR3 protein is CASSGGQVYGYPF. CDR3 coding DNA: TGTGCCAGCTCGGGGGGGCAGGTCTATGGCTACCCCTTC.

The chain couples TRBV5-6 to TRBJ1-2; 7 positions match TRBD1. CDR1 is SGHDT, CDR2 YYEEEE, per germline. The CDR3 has 15 amino acids. Germline trimming cut 5 bases from V and 2 bases from J; bases unmatched to any gene: 9. The CDR3 coding sequence is TGTGCCAGCAGGGGGGTAGGGGGACAGAACTATGGCTACACCTTC. Protein product: CASRGVGGQNYGYTF.

For this clone: This same CDR3 is encoded by further DNA sequences in the sample. The chain is built from TRBV7-6 and TRBJ1-3; D perhaps matches TRBD1 (5 bases). Germline assignment: CDR1 SGHVS and CDR2 FNYEAQ. Deletions cut 1 base from V and 4 bases from J, with 8 bases between. The CDR3 sequence is 14 residues long. The CDR3 is CASSLVAGGNTIYF. CDR3 DNA: TGTGCCAGCAGCTTAGTTGCAGGGGGAAACACCATATATTTT.

The V and J genes are TRBV18 and TRBJ2-5, with 7 bases identical to TRBD1. The junction had 3 bases not matched to a gene; V was cut back by 3 bases and J by 5 bases. Germline-derived CDR1 and CDR2 are KGHSH and LQKENI. The CDR3 runs 13 residues. This CDR3 is CASSPQDRETQYF. The CDR3 DNA reads TGTGCCAGCTCACCCCAGGACAGGGAGACCCAGTACTTC.

The gene calls are TRBV11-2 and TRBJ2-1; no clear D gene. Germline assignment: CDR1 SGHAT and CDR2 FQNNGV. V was shortened by 5 bases and J by 0 bases, with 11 bases between the two germline ends. The CDR3 sequence is 15 residues long. CDR3: CASSQEVSSYNEQFF. CDR3 nucleotide sequence: TGTGCCAGCAGCCAAGAAGTGAGCTCCTACAATGAGCAGTTCTTC.

The rearrangement links TRBV28 to TRBJ1-1; no definite D call. In germline, CDR1 is MDHEN, CDR2 SYDVKM. V lost 6 bases to trimming and J lost 0 bases, with 8 bases between them. The CDR3 is 13 amino acids. CDR3 sequence (DNA): TGTGCCAGCAGCCGAGACATGAACACTGAAGCTTTCTTT. It specifies CASSRDMNTEAFF. The variable domain in full, completed from reference TRBV28 and TRBJ1-1, reads DVKVTQSSRYLVKRTGEKVFLECVQDMDHENMFWYRQDPGLGLRLIYFSYDVKMKEKGDIPEGYSVSREKKERFSLILESASTNQTSMYLCASSRDMNTEAFFGQGTRLTVV.

This clone was found a few times. V gene TRBV25-1 combines with J gene TRBJ2-2; D remains unclear. This CDR3 is built from 15 residues. Germline CDR1 is MGHDK and CDR2 is SYGVNS. V was pared by 0 bases and J by 1 base, with 6 bases between. The CDR3 bases are TGTGCCAGCAGTGAATACAGAGGGAACACCGGGGAGCTGTTTTTT. Protein sequence: CASSEYRGNTGELFF.

CDR3 sequence reads: CSGTSGGSDTQYF. The CDR3 coding sequence is TGCAGCGGGACTAGCGGGGGGTCAGATACGCAGTATTTT. The V call is TRBV29-1, the J call TRBJ2-3; 14 nucleotides match TRBD2. CDR3 size: 13 residues. Germline V lookup: CDR1 SQVTM, CDR2 ANQGSEA. The V and J ends lost 7 bases and 4 bases, in that order; junction bases with no gene match: 1.

This sequence joins TRBV5-4 and TRBJ2-1; the match to TRBD2 covers 14 bases. Germline V gives CDR1 SGHNT, CDR2 YYREEE (reference sequence). This CDR3 region has 16 residues. The V gene end was trimmed by 4 bases and the J gene end by 5 bases; junction bases not matched to a gene: 5. Here the CDR3 reads CASSPPGLAGDNEQFF. The DNA for the CDR3 is TGTGCCAGCAGCCCCCCGGGACTAGCGGGGGACAATGAGCAGTTCTTC.

The V and J genes are TRBV4-2 and TRBJ1-4, with D tentatively TRBD1 (6 bases). V was shortened by 1 base and J by 8 bases, with 14 bases between the two germline ends. There are 15 residues in the CDR3. CDR1 and CDR2 from the germline V gene are LGHNA and YNFKEQ. Written as DNA, the CDR3 is TGTGCCAGCAGCCAAGGGAACAGGGTTGAGGAAAAACTGTTTTTT. Translating it yields CASSQGNRVEEKLFF.

This clone was observed a few times. The chain carries TRBV5-4 and TRBJ2-3; D not resolved. V lost 0 bases to trimming and J lost 2 bases, with 7 bases between them. Germline V gene sequence: CDR1 SGHNT, CDR2 YYREEE (reference sequence). This CDR3 spans 14 amino acids. This chain's CDR3 is CASSLDKFTDTQYF. The CDR3 DNA follows: TGTGCCAGCAGCTTGGACAAATTCACAGATACGCAGTATTTT.

This clone was seen a single time. V is TRBV7-9 and J is TRBJ1-4; tentative D call: TRBD1 (6 bases). This CDR3 comprises 17 residues. Germline-derived CDR1 and CDR2 are SEHNR and FQNEAQ (reference sequence). Trimming shortened V by 4 bases and J by 7 bases, and 22 bases separated the two germline ends. CDR3 coding DNA: TGTGCCAGCAGCTCGCGCGCCTGGACAGCCCAAGGTGAAAAACTGTTTTTT. Protein product: CASSSRAWTAQGEKLFF. Full variable domain (remainder filled in from reference TRBV7-9 and TRBJ1-4): DTGVSQNPRHKITKRGQNVTFRCDPISEHNRLYWYRQTLGQGPEFLTYFQNEAQLEKSRLLSDRFSAERPKGSFSTLEIQRTEQGDSAMYLCASSSRAWTAQGEKLFFGSGTQLSVL.